The present TCR beta chain was sequenced within a study of Tregs in tolerant kidney transplant recipients (dated by TCRdb to about 2019). Looking at the study overall: The study applied TCRbeta sequencing to find donor-specific regulatory T cells before combined kidney and bone marrow transplantation and then followed those same cells after transplant. TCRbeta repertoire sequencing was used in 3 healthy controls to compare several methods for expanding Tregs specific for an allogeneic donor.

From V the trimming removes 5 bases and from J it removes 0 bases, while the gene matches leave 10 bases of the junction unaccounted for. Its CDR3 holds 16 amino acids, cysteine through phenylalanine. Of all the DNA, just the CDR3 is kept, 48 bases in frame from base 1. The germline V gene (reference sequence) yields MNHEY for CDR1 and SMNVEV for CDR2. Thawed PBMCs were FACS-sorted into unstimulated Tregs (CD4+CD25+CD127-), CD4+ non-Tregs (CD4+CD25-), CD4 cells and CD8 cells. Healthy control blood came either as purchased buffy coats or from healthy volunteers. Healthy control blood was processed to PBMCs with a Ficoll density gradient and then cryopreserved, whereas patient PBMCs were collected both before and after transplant. Genomic DNA was extracted from sorted cells with the QIAGEN DNeasy Blood and Tissue Kit for TCRbeta CDR3 sequencing. High-throughput TCRbeta CDR3 sequencing, which included PCR amplification with bias correction and internal controls, was done commercially through immunoSEQ. As for the original processing: Unique productive TCRbeta sequences were defined by CDR3 nucleotide sequence where primers matched, otherwise by CDR3 amino acid sequence with Vbeta and Jbeta genes. Sorting error was corrected by removing sequences shared between sorted populations at a frequency ratio of 2:1 or less, and the remaining shared sequences were assigned to the higher population. A sequence counted as donor-reactive if, in CFSE-low cells, the sequence had a frequency of at least 0.01% and was expanded at least 5-fold compared with unstimulated cells. Repertoire divergence was quantified by Jensen-Shannon divergence using the top 100 TCRbeta sequences ranked by frequency. For samples with multiple sequencing runs, sorting error was corrected separately for each run before the runs were pooled. TCRdb provides this immuneACCESS table in a form limited to in-frame rearrangements. Some clones are lacking; in checked studies, under half of them reflect an unresolved V gene, and why the rest are absent is not known. V, J and clone size derive from that table, while D and trimming were established from the DNA sequence. The sample records around 52,000 clones, approximately 82% of which are singletons. The top ten constitute around 5.5% of the sample.

A note on this clone: There is no known antigen for this receptor. The sample holds no much larger clone one base away, and base qualities are not on file.

The research as a whole found: Although technical replication error seemed to be minimal, the question of biological reproducibility was not addressed directly. The study was constrained by small patient numbers, and validation of the findings is required in larger populations and under other immunosuppression protocols. Expanding Tregs with activated donor B cells appeared to identify the most biologically relevant and donor-specific TCRbeta repertoire.

Material for sequencing was CD4+ T cells from blood. This receptor was identified in a human donor in good health. The rearranged segments are TRBV27 and TRBJ2-7; 7 central nucleotides agree with TRBD1. This receptor carries the CDR3 CASSLDRAKGSYEQYF. DNA sequence: TGTGCCAGCAGTCTTGACAGGGCTAAGGGCTCCTACGAGCAGTACTTC.